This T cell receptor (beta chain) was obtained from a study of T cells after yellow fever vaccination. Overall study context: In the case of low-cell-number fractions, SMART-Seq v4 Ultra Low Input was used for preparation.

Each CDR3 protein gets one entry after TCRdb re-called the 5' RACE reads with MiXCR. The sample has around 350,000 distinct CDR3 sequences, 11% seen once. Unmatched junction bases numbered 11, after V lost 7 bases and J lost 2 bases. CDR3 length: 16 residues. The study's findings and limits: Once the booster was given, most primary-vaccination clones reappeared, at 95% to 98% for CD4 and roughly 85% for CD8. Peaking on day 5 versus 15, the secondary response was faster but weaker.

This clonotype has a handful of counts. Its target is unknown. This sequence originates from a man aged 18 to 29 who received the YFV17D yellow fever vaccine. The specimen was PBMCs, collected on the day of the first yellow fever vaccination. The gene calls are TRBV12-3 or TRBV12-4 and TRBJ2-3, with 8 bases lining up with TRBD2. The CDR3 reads CASTPRGLVYTDTQYF. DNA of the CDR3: TGTGCCAGCACCCCACGGGGACTAGTATACACAGATACGCAGTATTTT.